This entry features one T cell receptor (beta chain) sequence. This clone was seen only once. Its antigen target is currently unknown. No per-base quality is available; no much larger clone lies one base away. CD8 naive samples were obtained by positive selection for CCR7 among CD45RO-negative cells, yielding a CD45RA+CCR7+ population from which TemRA cells were excluded. The donors were healthy, HIV-negative adults who had no recently reported acute infections or vaccinations. All donors were Caucasian adults living in Nashville, Tennessee, USA. Blood was obtained by leukapheresis, after which PBMCs were separated by Ficoll-Histopaque density gradient centrifugation and cryopreserved in liquid nitrogen vapor phase. Analytical flow cytometry was used to check the purity and quantity of each magnetically sorted T cell population. Genomic DNA was isolated from each sorted fraction and quantified by UV absorbance on a Nanodrop 2000c.

This specimen comes from a study of shared clonotypes between healthy human individuals (dated by TCRdb to the early 2020s). As for the study more broadly: The cohort included a few men and a couple of women between 18 and 49 years of age. To estimate repertoire size and how much clonotype sharing occurs between individuals, the study deeply sequenced the blood TCR repertoires of several healthy adults. To increase sequencing depth and limit assay-specific biases, TCR repertoire library preparation and sequencing were carried out by different laboratories using diverse techniques. For each donor, three plates each were used for CD4 naive and CD4 memory, two plates were used for CD8 naive, and one plate was used for CD8 memory. Per donor, leukapheresis produced somewhere between about 0.9 and 9.5 billion PBMCs.

General conclusions and limits of the study: When four donors were compared, the shared fraction of clonotypes was around 4.6% for naive CD4, about 4% for naive CD8, 2.3% for memory CD4, and 0.4% for memory CD8. Clonotypes shared by all four sorted-subset donors showed higher generation probabilities than non-shared clonotypes. Sampling was limited to blood, and TCR repertoires in tissue likely differ from TCR repertoires in blood. Naive subsets generally had larger estimated clonotype richness than memory subsets. The genetic and exposure-history diversity represented was limited by the small number of donors. Pairwise subsampling indicated that sequencing depth was expected to affect the degree of clonotype sharing among donors. Rarefaction of sorted-subset datasets indicated incomplete sequencing despite the large sequencing depth.

The CDR3 numbers 14 residues from cysteine through phenylalanine. Only the CDR3 part of the read is kept: 42 bases, read in frame from the first base. CDR1 and CDR2, per the germline V gene, are MDHEN and SYDVKM. V lost 8 bases and J lost 5 bases, and the count of bases not matched to a germline gene is 10. TCR CDR3 regions were amplified from genomic DNA by multiplex PCR using the deep immunoSEQ assay. For each cell subset, the extracted genomic DNA was distributed evenly across all wells of several immunoSEQ 96-well plates, and each plate served as one replicate. Each replicate PCR for sorted subsets received around 0.2 ug genomic DNA, equal to tens of thousands of T cell genomes. Purified libraries were quantified with a Qubit 3.0 fluorometer, sized on a Bioanalyzer 2100, and re-quantified with the KAPA Library Quantification kit. Every immunoSEQ 96-well plate was sequenced on a separate single-read 150-cycle Illumina NextSeq 550 flow cell. As for how the authors treated the data: Because the immunoSEQ output held only junctional sequences and lacked quality scores, the filtering could not match the filtering applied to full-length reads. To assign V/J genes and CDR3, sequences were annotated using PyIR, a Python wrapper for IgBLAST v1.9, with IMGT germline references. Any read was removed if the V/J assignment was weak (E-value above 1e-6), the CDR3 was missing, or the read contained stop codons, out-of-frame junctions, or ambiguous translated residues. V3J clonotypes were defined as sequences sharing an identical inferred V gene, J gene, and CDR3 amino acid sequence. Percentage overlap between repertoires was calculated by dividing the number of shared unique clonotypes by the size of the smaller repertoire. Repertoire richness was assessed with RTK rarefaction, the Chao1 estimator, and Recon v2.1 estimates of unobserved clonotypes. For all TCRbeta clonotypes obtained by the gDNA method from a few donors, generation probabilities were computed with OLGA. TCRdb took this table from immuneACCESS and kept in-frame rearrangements with V and J called. Such tables lack part of the clones; where checked against another copy, unresolved V genes explain under half of the gap, and the rest is unexplained. V, J and clone size reflect that table, while D and trimming were determined from the DNA. In this sample the table shows about 820,000 clones, over 90% of which occur a single time. Of the sample, 20% to 30% is held by the ten largest clones.

The sequencing sample was made of naive CD8+ T cells sorted from blood. The cell subset or site label on this specimen signifies: CD45RA+CCR7+. This TCR came from a man between 25 and 39 years old in good health. This sequence uses TRBV28 and TRBJ1-2; 8 middle bases align to TRBD1. The DNA sequence follows: TGTGCCAGCGGACAGGGTGTCGCAAGTTATGGCTACACCTTC. It translates as CASGQGVASYGYTF.